This T cell receptor (beta chain) was profiled in a study of human versus mouse CDR3 diversity and MHC coevolution. Study results and caveats: Clonal inequality was lowest in most of the three human donors.

V lost 3 bases to trimming and J lost 4 bases, with 13 bases between them. The CDR3 consists of 15 residues. The germline gives CDR1 SGHNT, CDR2 YENEEA. This clone was counted once. What it recognizes is unknown. The method was immunoSEQ multiplex PCR; TCRdb's version includes in-frame clones alone and lacks a portion of them. The sample records 86,000 or so clones, 80% to 95% being singletons. The sample was naive CD4+ T cells from blood. Subset in this sample: CD45RO-negative CD62L-positive naive CD4 T cells. The source is a person aged 25 to 69 in good health. The J gene is TRBJ2-1, the V gene TRBV11-3, with D tentatively TRBD2 (6 bases). CDR3 nucleotide sequence: TGTGCCAGCAGCTTCCAACTAGCAGCGTACAATGAGCAGTTCTTC. This sequence encodes CASSFQLAAYNEQFF.